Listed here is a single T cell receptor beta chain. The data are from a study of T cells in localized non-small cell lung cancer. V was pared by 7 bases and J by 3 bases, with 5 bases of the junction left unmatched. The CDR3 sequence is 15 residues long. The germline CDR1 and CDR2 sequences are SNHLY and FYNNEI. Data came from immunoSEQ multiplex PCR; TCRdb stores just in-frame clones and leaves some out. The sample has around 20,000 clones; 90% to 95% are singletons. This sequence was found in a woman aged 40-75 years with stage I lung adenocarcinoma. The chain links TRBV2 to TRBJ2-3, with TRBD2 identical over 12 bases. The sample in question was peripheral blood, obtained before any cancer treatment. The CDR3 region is CASMGLAGGTDTQYF. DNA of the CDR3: TGTGCCAGCATGGGTCTAGCGGGAGGGACAGATACGCAGTATTTT.